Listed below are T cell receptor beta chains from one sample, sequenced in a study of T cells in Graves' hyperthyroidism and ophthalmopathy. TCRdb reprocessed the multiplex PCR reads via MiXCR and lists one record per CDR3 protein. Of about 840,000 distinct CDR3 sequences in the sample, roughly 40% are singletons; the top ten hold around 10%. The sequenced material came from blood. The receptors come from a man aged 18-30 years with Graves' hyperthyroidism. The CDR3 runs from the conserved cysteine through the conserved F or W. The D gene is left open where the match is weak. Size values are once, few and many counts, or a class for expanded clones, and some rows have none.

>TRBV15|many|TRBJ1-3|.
CATSRSHGNTIYF
TGTGCCACCAGCAGATCGCACGGAAACACCATATATTTT
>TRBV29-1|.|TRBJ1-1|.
CRVSNGANTEAFF
TGCCGCGTGTCTAACGGGGCGAACACTGAAGCTTTCTTT
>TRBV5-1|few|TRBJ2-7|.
CASSSTLNYEQYF
TGCGCCAGCAGTAGTACACTCAACTACGAGCAGTACTTC
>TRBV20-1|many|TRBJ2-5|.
CSARDRSGQETQYF
TGCAGTGCTAGAGATCGTAGCGGCCAAGAGACCCAGTACTTC
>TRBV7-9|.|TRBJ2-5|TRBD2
CASSSTGRYQETQYF
TGTGCCAGCAGCTCGACCGGGAGGTACCAAGAGACCCAGTACTTC
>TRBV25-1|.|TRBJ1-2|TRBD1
CASSGTGEGYTF
TGTGCCAGCAGTGGTACAGGGGAAGGCTACACCTTC
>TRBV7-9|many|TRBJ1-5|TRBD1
CASSHTGVVQPQHF
TGTGCCAGCAGCCATACAGGGGTGGTTCAGCCCCAGCATTTT
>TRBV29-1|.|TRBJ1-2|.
CSVVGYGYTF
TGCAGCGTTGTTGGCTATGGCTACACCTTC
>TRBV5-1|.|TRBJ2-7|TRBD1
CASSLEGQPSYEQYF
TGCGCCAGCAGCTTGGAGGGACAGCCCTCCTACGAGCAGTACTTC
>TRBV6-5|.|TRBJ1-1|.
CASREARSEAFF
TGTGCCAGCAGAGAAGCCAGGTCTGAAGCTTTCTTT
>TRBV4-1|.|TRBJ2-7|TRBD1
CASSLGQGTEQYF
TGCGCCAGCAGCCTGGGACAGGGGACCGAGCAGTACTTC
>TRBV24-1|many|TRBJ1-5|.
CATVTGIRSNQPQHF
TGTGCCACAGTCACAGGGATCCGTAGCAATCAGCCCCAGCATTTT
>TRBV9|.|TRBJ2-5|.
CASSFWTGPQETQYF
TGTGCCAGCAGCTTCTGGACCGGACCTCAAGAGACCCAGTACTTC
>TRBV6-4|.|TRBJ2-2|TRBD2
CASSSLAGANTGELFF
TGTGCCAGCAGTTCCTTAGCGGGGGCGAACACCGGGGAGCTGTTTTTT
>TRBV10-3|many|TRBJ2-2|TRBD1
CAMNSDRAGGELFF
TGTGCCATGAACTCGGACAGGGCAGGCGGGGAGCTGTTTTTT
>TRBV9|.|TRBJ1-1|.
CASSQEAGEDTEAFF
TGTGCCAGCAGCCAAGAGGCAGGGGAAGACACTGAAGCTTTCTTT
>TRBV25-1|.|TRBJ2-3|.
CASNRLIQNSSTDTQYF
TGTGCCAGCAACCGACTCATACAGAATTCTAGCACAGATACGCAGTATTTT
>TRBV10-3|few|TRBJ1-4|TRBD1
CASRVRDSNEKLFF
TGTGCCAGCAGGGTCCGGGACAGCAATGAAAAACTGTTTTTT
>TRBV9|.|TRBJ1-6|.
CASSSGSGAKESPLHF
TGTGCCAGCAGCAGCGGCTCAGGTGCCAAGGAATCACCCCTCCACTTT
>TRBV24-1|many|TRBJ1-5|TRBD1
CATSDDRAPQHF
TGTGCCACCAGTGATGACAGGGCGCCCCAGCATTTT
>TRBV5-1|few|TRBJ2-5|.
CASGIAEEETQYF
TGCGCCAGCGGGATAGCGGAGGAAGAGACCCAGTACTTC
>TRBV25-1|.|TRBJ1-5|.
CASSNYRAANSNQPQHF
TGTGCCAGCAGTAATTACAGGGCCGCAAATAGCAATCAGCCCCAGCATTTT
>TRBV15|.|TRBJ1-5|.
CATSRDGRAQETQHF
TGTGCCACCAGCAGAGATGGGAGGGCCCAAGAGACCCAGCATTTT
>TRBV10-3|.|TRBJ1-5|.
CAISESGPPQHF
TGTGCCATCAGTGAGTCGGGACCGCCCCAGCATTTT
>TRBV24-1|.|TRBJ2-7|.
CATRNRGPFHEQYF
TGTGCCACCCGCAACCGGGGCCCATTCCACGAGCAGTACTTC
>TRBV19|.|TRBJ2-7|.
CASSRGGQGEQYF
TGTGCCAGTAGTCGAGGAGGGCAAGGCGAGCAGTACTTC